The 15 T cell receptor beta chains presented below share a single source sample, sequenced in a study of CD8 T cells in ankylosing spondylitis. General observations from the study: A TCR beta motif of under ten highly homologous variants appeared characteristic of ankylosing spondylitis blood.

The antigens for these receptors are not known. TCRdb processed the 5' RACE reads anew with MiXCR; each CDR3 protein has one entry. The profile covers about 220,000 distinct CDR3 sequences, with 15% to 20% appearing a single time and roughly 42% taken by the ten largest. The sample was blood, either unsorted or a sorted T cell fraction (not recorded which). The receptors originated from a male donor with ankylosing spondylitis.

The J gene is TRBJ2-1, the V gene TRBV12-3 or TRBV12-4; perhaps TRBD1 as D (9 bases). V gave up 8 bases and J gave up 6 bases, with 29 bases separating them. The CDR3 is made up of 18 amino acids. Here the CDR3 DNA reads TGTGCCAGCGGGAAACAGGGGGCTGAAGGGACTAGTGCCAATGAGCAGTTCTTC. Translating gives CASGKQGAEGTSANEQFF.

This clonotype has a handful of counts. V gene TRBV12-3 or TRBV12-4 combines with J gene TRBJ1-1; 9 nucleotides agree with TRBD1. The CDR3 sequence is 15 residues long. Unmatched junction bases numbered 6, after V lost 4 bases and J lost 3 bases. The CDR3 DNA sequence: TGTGCCAGCAGTTGGGGAACAGGGGGCTACACTGAAGCTTTCTTT. This gives the protein CASSWGTGGYTEAFF.

J is TRBJ1-1 and V is TRBV5-1; 9 positions agree with TRBD1. The V gene's germline CDR1 is SGHRS and CDR2 YFSETQ. J was trimmed by 1 base and V by 1 base; bases with no gene match: 11. The CDR3 has 18 amino acids. The CDR3 reads CASSLPRTGDHQNTEAFF. The CDR3 nucleotides read TGCGCCAGCAGCTTGCCTCGGACAGGGGATCATCAGAACACTGAAGCTTTCTTT.

In its sample, this clonotype was seen a few times. The chain carries TRBV4-2 and TRBJ2-7; 9 nucleotides align to TRBD1. Losses at the gene ends were 4 bases for V and 5 bases for J; bases not matched to a gene: 12. The CDR3 spans 16 residues. The V gene's germline CDR1 is LGHNA and CDR2 YNFKEQ. CDR3 DNA: TGTGCCAGCAGCCCCGGGACAGGGATAAGCGGACACGAGCAGTACTTC. This translates into CASSPGTGISGHEQYF.

This clonotype came up many times. The chain employs TRBV29-1 and TRBJ2-1, with D perhaps TRBD2 (6 bases). Germline loops: CDR1 SQVTM, CDR2 ANQGSEA. This CDR3 comprises 13 residues. Deletions cut 3 bases from V and 4 bases from J, with 10 bases between. CDR3 in DNA: TGCAGCGTTGATCCGGGAGATTACAATGAGCAGTTCTTC. It translates to CSVDPGDYNEQFF.

The chain links TRBV9 to TRBJ2-2, with D perhaps matching TRBD1 (6 bases). V was pared by 0 bases and J by 4 bases, with 13 bases between. The CDR3 has 16 residues. CDR1 and CDR2 from the germline V gene are SGDLS and YYNGEE. CDR3 in DNA: TGTGCCAGCAGCGTAGCCCCGGGACACGGCACCGGGGAGCTGTTTTTT. Protein: CASSVAPGHGTGELFF.

Only a few counts were recorded for this clonotype. The V gene is TRBV7-9, the J gene TRBJ1-2; D gene ambiguous. The germline V and J ends were trimmed by 5 bases and 0 bases, with 16 bases remaining between them. In germline, CDR1 is SEHNR, CDR2 FQNEAQ (reference sequence). CDR3 length: 16 amino acids. The CDR3 loop reads CASSPVLPAANYGYTF. CDR3 coding DNA: TGTGCCAGCAGCCCAGTTCTGCCTGCCGCTAACTATGGCTACACCTTC.

A few counts support this clonotype. The V call is TRBV5-1, the J call TRBJ2-3, with 8 bases fitting TRBD2. CDR1 is SGHRS and CDR2 is YFSETQ in the germline V gene. This CDR3 comprises 15 residues. Losses at the gene ends were 4 bases for V and 0 bases for J; bases not matched to a gene: 4. The CDR3 sequence: CASSSRTSSTDTQYF. CDR3 nucleotide sequence: TGCGCCAGCAGCAGCAGGACTAGCAGCACAGATACGCAGTATTTT.

The chain employs TRBV18 and TRBJ2-1; 11 bases fit TRBD2. Looked up from germline, CDR1 is KGHSH and CDR2 is LQKENI. CDR3 length: 16 residues. Losses at the gene ends were 1 base for V and 6 bases for J; bases not matched to a gene: 5. The CDR3 coding sequence is TGTGCCAGCTCACCACTGGTAGCGGGAGGGCCCAATGAGCAGTTCTTC. Protein sequence: CASSPLVAGGPNEQFF.

Turning to this clonotype: One end of the junction does not line up with germline, which may come from a read error. CDR3 sequence reads: CASSEELHSNQPQHF. CDR3 DNA sequence: TGTGCGAGCAGTGAAGAACTTCATAGCAATCAGCCCCAGCATTTT. This chain uses TRBV2 with TRBJ1-5, with D unresolved. CDR1 is SNHLY, CDR2 FYNNEI, per germline. The CDR3 contains 15 residues.

This clonotype was seen more than once but under ten times. The chain recombines TRBV4-2 with TRBJ2-2; maybe TRBD1 (6 bases). The V gene lost 4 bases and the J gene lost 0 bases, with 30 bases spanning the gap. The CDR3 has 22 residues. The germline V gene has CDR1 LGHNA and CDR2 YNFKEQ. CDR3 sequence reads: CASSLWTATRPSRRANTGELFF. Here the CDR3 DNA reads TGTGCCAGCAGCCTCTGGACAGCGACCAGACCAAGTAGAAGAGCGAACACCGGGGAGCTGTTTTTT.

CDR3 sequence reads: CASSLAMAGDEQYF. The CDR3, as DNA: TGTGCCAGCAGCTTAGCGATGGCAGGGGACGAGCAGTACTTC. The chain has TRBV11-1 and TRBJ2-7, with D maybe TRBD1 (6 bases). This CDR3 contains 14 residues. V was cut by 0 bases and J by 5 bases, with 11 bases left in between. Germline CDR1 SGHAT, CDR2 FQDESV (reference sequence). The whole variable domain, filled in from reference TRBV11-1 and TRBJ2-7, reads EAEVAQSPRYKITEKSQAVAFWCDPISGHATLYWYRQILGQGPELLVQFQDESVVDDSQLPKDRFSAERLKGVDSTLKIQPAELGDSAMYLCASSLAMAGDEQYFGPGTRLTVT.

Only a few counts were recorded for this clonotype. The rearrangement uses TRBV7-2 and TRBJ2-7, with a possible D match to TRBD1 (6 bases). The CDR3 sequence is 13 residues long. V gave up 6 bases and J gave up 1 base, with 10 bases separating them. The germline gives CDR1 SGHTA, CDR2 FQGNSA. The CDR3 here is CASRFTGSYEQYF. The DNA of the CDR3 is TGTGCCAGCAGATTTACAGGGTCCTACGAGCAGTACTTC.

In this sample, this clonotype turned up many times. The genes are TRBV10-3 and TRBJ1-5, with 8 bases fitting TRBD1. CDR1 and CDR2 (germline): ENHRY, SYGVKD. After removal of 2 bases from V and 1 base from J, the junction contained 4 bases not matched to a gene. The CDR3 consists of 16 residues. The CDR3 sequence is CAISEEDRVSNQPQHF. CDR3 nucleotide sequence: TGTGCCATCAGTGAGGAGGACAGGGTAAGCAATCAGCCCCAGCATTTT.

The V and J genes are TRBV20-1 and TRBJ1-3, with a weak D call TRBD1 (5 bases). Germline loops: CDR1 DFQATT, CDR2 SNEGSKA (reference sequence). There are 13 residues in the CDR3. Trimming took 3 bases from V and 4 from J, leaving 10 bases between them. In DNA form, the CDR3 reads TGCAGTGCTAGGGGGACGGGAGGAAACACCATATATTTT. Translated, it gives CSARGTGGNTIYF.